The 20 T cell receptor beta chains below come from one sample, sequenced in a study of identical twins. TCRdb redid the calling of the 5' RACE reads with MiXCR, one entry per CDR3 protein. The sample includes approximately 680,000 distinct CDR3 sequences, 7.1% of them seen just once. The data were also submitted as part of a second study, on yellow fever vaccine responses in identical twins.

The material sequenced was PBMCs. Receptors originate from a woman between 18 and 30 years old in good health.

Many counts were recorded for this clonotype. The CDR3 region has the DNA TGTGCCAGCAGCGCCCAGAGAAGTAGAGTTAGCGGGAGTTACAATGAGCAGTTCTTC. It is translated as CASSAQRSRVSGSYNEQFF. The V gene is TRBV9, the J gene TRBJ2-1, with 9 bases lining up with TRBD2. The CDR3 sequence is 19 residues long. Per germline, CDR1 SGDLS and CDR2 YYNGEE. Trimming at V came to 3 bases and at J to 4 bases, leaving 17 bases not matched to a gene.

This chain joins TRBV21-1 and TRBJ2-7; TRBD2, the table's D call, was not compared with the DNA. TRBV21-1 is deemed a pseudogene. This CDR3 spans 14 amino acids. The CDR3 region is CASRPGTMISEQYF. The DNA of the CDR3 is TGTGCCAGCAGGCCCGGGACTATGATATCCGAGCAGTACTTC.

This clonotype was found many times. V usage is TRBV12-3 or TRBV12-4 and J usage is TRBJ2-3; D gene unclear. The length of the CDR3 is 15 residues. Between the trimmed V and J ends, which lost 2 bases and 4 bases, there was a span of 13 bases. The CDR3 DNA is TGTGCCAGCAGTTTACTTGCCCCCCCCTCAGATACGCAGTATTTT. This encodes CASSLLAPPSDTQYF.

Only one count was recorded for this clonotype. The rearrangement joins TRBV5-1 to TRBJ2-2; TRBD2 matches at 8 bases. In germline, CDR1 is SGHRS, CDR2 YFSETQ. This CDR3 contains 17 residues. Unmatched junction bases numbered 12, after V lost 4 bases and J lost 4 bases. CDR3 residues: CASSMSLVSGATGELFF. The CDR3, as DNA: TGCGCCAGCAGCATGTCCCTGGTTAGCGGGGCCACCGGGGAGCTGTTTTTT.

The chain joins TRBV10-2 to TRBJ2-5; no reliable D call. CDR3 length: 13 amino acids. The germline gives CDR1 WSHSY, CDR2 SAAADI. Trimming took off 0 bases at V and 5 bases at J, with 7 bases between the two ends. The CDR3 coding sequence is TGCGCCAGCAGTGAGTCTCGCTGGGAGACCCAGTACTTC. Amino acid sequence: CASSESRWETQYF.

This clonotype was found many times. This chain connects TRBV12-3 or TRBV12-4 to TRBJ1-2, with D unclear. The ends were cut back, 3 bases at V and 6 bases at J, with 11 bases in the middle. The CDR3 runs 13 residues. The CDR3 nucleotides are TGTGCCAGCAGTTTCGGGCAGGTACATGGCTACACCTTC. Protein sequence: CASSFGQVHGYTF.

This clonotype was seen at least ten times. The gene calls are TRBV5-1 and TRBJ2-6, with a weak D call TRBD1 (5 bases). CDR1 is SGHRS and CDR2 is YFSETQ in the germline V gene. Trimming removed 4 bases from V and 3 bases from J, with 11 bases in between. The length of the CDR3 is 15 residues. CDR3 residues: CASSIPGNGANVLTF. The CDR3 region has the DNA TGCGCCAGCAGCATTCCAGGGAATGGGGCCAACGTCCTGACTTTC.

This clonotype was detected many times. V gene TRBV29-1 combines with J gene TRBJ2-1; D is undetermined. CDR1 and CDR2 (germline): SQVTM, ANQGSEA. This CDR3 comprises 15 residues. The V and J ends lost 5 bases and 6 bases respectively, with 20 bases between them. As DNA, the CDR3 is TGCAGCGTTATTGCTTGGATAGACCGCGGCAATGAGCAGTTCTTC. Its translation: CSVIAWIDRGNEQFF.

The CDR3 loop is CASSRRPGEVSSYNEQFF. The CDR3 DNA reads TGTGCCAGCAGCCGCAGACCTGGGGAGGTAAGCTCCTACAATGAGCAGTTCTTC. The chain carries TRBV3-1 and TRBJ2-1, with TRBD2 as a possible D gene (6 bases). CDR3 length: 18 residues. The V gene's germline CDR1 is LGHDT and CDR2 YNNKEL (reference sequence). V shed 4 bases and J shed 0 bases, with 19 bases lying between them.

V is TRBV28 and J is TRBJ1-1; TRBD1 agrees at 8 bases. Trimming took 6 bases from V and 6 from J; bases not matched to a gene: 12. The length of the CDR3 is 15 residues. In germline, CDR1 is MDHEN, CDR2 SYDVKM. The CDR3 coding sequence is TGTGCCAGCAGCCGGCCTTCCGGGACAGGCGCTGAAGCTTTCTTT. Amino acid sequence: CASSRPSGTGAEAFF.

This clonotype appeared a few times. V and J are TRBV5-1 and TRBJ2-5, with 7 nucleotides matching TRBD2. J gave up 4 bases and V 5 bases, and 5 bases lay outside the gene matches. The CDR3 totals 13 residues. From germline, CDR1 is SGHRS and CDR2 YFSETQ. The CDR3 coding sequence is TGCGCCAGCAGTCGAAGGGAGGGAGAGACCCAGTACTTC. Translating it yields CASSRREGETQYF.

In its sample, this clonotype was seen a few times. This chain uses TRBV27 with TRBJ2-7, with 11 bases aligning to TRBD2. V lost 6 bases, J lost 4 bases, and 11 bases stayed unmatched. Germline V gene data show CDR1 as MNHEY and CDR2 as SMNVEV (reference sequence). This CDR3 has 16 residues. The CDR3 DNA reads as TGTGCCAGCAGAAAAGAGGGGTCTAGCGGGAGGTACGAGCAGTACTTC. Its translation: CASRKEGSSGRYEQYF.

This clonotype was found a few times. This rearrangement joins TRBV6-1 to TRBJ2-3, with D maybe TRBD1 (5 bases). The V and J ends lost 11 bases and 3 bases respectively, with 21 bases between them. The CDR3 loop spans 15 amino acids. Germline CDR1 MNHNS, CDR2 SASEGT. The CDR3 loop is CAAARSRVITDTQYF. The CDR3 DNA follows: TGTGCCGCCGCCAGGTCCAGGGTGATTACAGATACGCAGTATTTT.

This chain links TRBV11-2 with TRBJ2-1; 10 bases map to TRBD2. This CDR3 has 16 amino acids. Germline CDR1 SGHAT, CDR2 FQNNGV. V lost 4 bases, J lost 2 bases, and 5 bases stayed unmatched. The CDR3 DNA follows: TGTGCCAGCAGCTCGTCCCTAGCGGGAGCCTACAATGAGCAGTTCTTC. This encodes CASSSSLAGAYNEQFF.

This clonotype was observed a few times. V and J are TRBV19 and TRBJ2-1, with D unclear. The CDR3 spans 16 residues. V lost 1 base and J 0 bases, leaving 10 bases between the germline ends. CDR1 is LNHDA, CDR2 SQIVND, per germline (reference sequence). The CDR3 DNA sequence: TGTGCCAGTAGTATAGGGGATACAATCTCCTACAATGAGCAGTTCTTC. Its translation is CASSIGDTISYNEQFF. Full variable domain (rest looked up from reference TRBV19 and TRBJ2-1): DGGITQSPKYLFRKEGQNVTLSCEQNLNHDAMYWYRQDPGQGLRLIYYSQIVNDFQKGDIAEGYSVSREKKESFPLTVTSAQKNPTAFYLCASSIGDTISYNEQFFGPGTRLTVL.

The chain links TRBV5-5 to TRBJ2-5, with D perhaps matching TRBD2 (5 bases). Trimming removed 4 bases from V and 4 bases from J, with 17 bases in between. Germline V lookup: CDR1 SGHKS, CDR2 YYEKEE (reference sequence). The CDR3 has 15 amino acids. The CDR3 here is CASSPRGIEGETQYF. DNA of the CDR3: TGTGCCAGCAGCCCCCGGGGAATCGAGGGAGAGACCCAGTACTTC.

This clonotype was recorded many times. The chain combines TRBV4-1 with TRBJ1-4; the D gene is possibly TRBD1 (5 bases). The CDR3 runs to 15 residues. Trimming took off 2 bases at V and 6 bases at J, with 13 bases between the two ends. CDR1 MGHRA and CDR2 YSYEKL come from the germline V gene. The CDR3, as DNA: TGCGCCAGCAGCCAAATTGGGGCCCGAGATGAAAAACTGTTTTTT. This sequence encodes CASSQIGARDEKLFF.

This clonotype was seen a few times. V is TRBV4-1 and J is TRBJ2-5; TRBD2 agrees at 9 bases. The CDR3 extends over 15 amino acids. CDR1 and CDR2 from the germline V gene are MGHRA and YSYEKL. J gave up 3 bases and V 0 bases, and 2 bases lay outside the gene matches. CDR3 in amino acids: CASSQDSGGEETQYF. The CDR3 DNA reads as TGCGCCAGCAGCCAAGATAGCGGGGGCGAAGAGACCCAGTACTTC.

The genes are TRBV24-1 and TRBJ2-5; D not resolved. Germline V gene sequence: CDR1 KGHDR, CDR2 SFDVKD. With 5 bases removed from V and 5 bases from J, the gap between germline ends came to 11 bases. This CDR3 is 13 amino acids long. The DNA for the CDR3 is TGTGCCACCAGTGGTACGCCGTTGGAGACCCAGTACTTC. Its translation is CATSGTPLETQYF.

In this sample, this clonotype turned up many times. This rearrangement joins TRBV29-1 to TRBJ2-2; tentatively, D is TRBD1 (6 bases). Germline lookup yields CDR1 SQVTM and CDR2 ANQGSEA. The CDR3 runs to 14 residues. V lost 3 bases and J lost 0, with 8 bases in between. The CDR3 nucleotides are TGCAGCGTTGACCGGGACACGAACACCGGGGAGCTGTTTTTT. Translated: CSVDRDTNTGELFF.